Below, 10 T cell receptor beta chains from the same sample are listed, as sequenced in a study of blood T cell repertoires in COVID-19. Sequencing used immunoSEQ multiplex PCR; TCRdb keeps in-frame clones, though not all of them. The sample yields fewer than 300,000 clones, around 80% seen once. The source material was PBMCs or T cells enriched from blood (not recorded which). The source of these receptors is a man aged 35-49 years who had been exposed to COVID-19.

V and J are TRBV27 and TRBJ1-4; 8 nucleotides match TRBD1. Germline V CDR1 and CDR2: MNHEY, SMNVEV (reference sequence). Trimming took 5 bases from V and 3 from J; bases not matched to a gene: 5. The CDR3 runs 15 residues. In nucleotides, the CDR3 is TGTGCCAGCAGTGCCGACAGGGGACCTAATGAAAAACTGTTTTTT. It encodes CASSADRGPNEKLFF.

The V gene is TRBV30, the J gene TRBJ2-1; TRBD2 agrees at 10 bases. The V segment lost 7 bases and the J segment 1 base; nucleotides outside the gene matches: 4. Germline V lookup: CDR1 GTSNPN, CDR2 SVGIG (reference sequence). CDR3 length equals 14 residues. The DNA of the CDR3 is TGTGCCTTGGGGACTAGCGAGTCCTACAATGAGCAGTTCTTC. Its translation: CALGTSESYNEQFF. The entire variable domain, with the rest obtained from reference TRBV30 and TRBJ2-1, is as follows: SQTIHQWPATLVQPVGSPLSLECTVEGTSNPNLYWYRQAAGRGLQLLFYSVGIGQISSEVPQNLSASRPQDRQFILSSKKLLLSDSGFYLCALGTSESYNEQFFGPGTRLTVL.

This chain uses TRBV7-2 with TRBJ2-1; 8 nucleotides align to TRBD2. The CDR3 covers 12 residues. The germline CDR1 and CDR2 sequences are SGHTA and FQGNSA. Trimming cost V 5 bases and J 15 bases; bases outside gene matches: 9. This chain's CDR3 is CASSQKRELGFF. The CDR3 DNA sequence: TGTGCCAGCAGCCAAAAGCGGGAGCTTGGGTTCTTC.

The CDR3 DNA reads as TGTGCCAGCAGTTCTGCGGGAGGTGGGCGCCATGAGCAGTTCTTC. Protein: CASSSAGGGRHEQFF. This chain uses TRBV7-2 with TRBJ2-1; 8 bases line up with TRBD2. Germline values: CDR1 SGHTA, CDR2 FQGNSA. This CDR3 contains 15 residues. J was trimmed by 8 bases and V by 6 bases; bases with no gene match: 12.

The chain combines TRBV30 with TRBJ2-3, with 13 bases that match TRBD2. This CDR3 has 20 residues. Per germline, CDR1 GTSNPN and CDR2 SVGIG (reference sequence). The junction had 25 bases not matched to a gene; V was cut back by 3 bases and J by 10 bases. CDR3 sequence: CAWRASTSGRARPPSWAQYF. The DNA of the CDR3 is TGTGCCTGGAGAGCTTCCACTAGCGGGAGGGCGCGACCACCTTCGTGGGCGCAGTATTTT.

The CDR3 DNA is TGTGCCAGTAGTATCGGAACAGGGCCTTTCAATGAGCAGTTCTTC. It is translated as CASSIGTGPFNEQFF. The rearrangement uses TRBV19 and TRBJ2-1; the D gene is possibly TRBD1 (6 bases). V dropped 3 bases and J dropped 6 bases, with 15 bases sitting between them. Germline CDR1 reads LNHDA; CDR2 reads SQIVND (reference sequence). The CDR3 is 15 amino acids.

This clone was seen a few times. The rearrangement joins TRBV27 to TRBJ1-4, with D possibly matching TRBD1 (5 bases). Trimming stripped 8 bases from V and 3 bases from J, with 13 bases between. Germline values: CDR1 MNHEY, CDR2 SMNVEV (reference sequence). CDR3 size: 14 residues. The CDR3 bases are TGTGCCAGCCGGAGGGGCCTGGCTAATGAAAAACTGTTTTTT. As protein: CASRRGLANEKLFF.

This chain joins TRBV13 and TRBJ2-3; TRBD2 matches at 8 bases. The junction had 9 bases not matched to a gene; V was cut back by 6 bases and J by 4 bases. The CDR3 is 15 residues long. CDR1 PRHDT and CDR2 FYEKMQ come from the germline V gene (reference sequence). DNA for the CDR3: TGTGCCAGCAGTCCAGCGGGAGACGACTCAGATACGCAGTATTTT. Protein: CASSPAGDDSDTQYF.

V gene TRBV7-8 combines with J gene TRBJ2-1, with 7 bases aligning to TRBD2. The junction had 8 bases not matched to a gene; V was cut back by 5 bases and J by 7 bases. The CDR3 runs 14 residues. In germline, CDR1 is SGHVS, CDR2 FQNEAQ. In DNA form, the CDR3 reads TGTGCCAGCAGCCCACCCACTAGCGCTAATGAGCAGTTCTTC. It is translated as CASSPPTSANEQFF.

The chain carries TRBV30 and TRBJ1-2, with 8 bases matching TRBD1. Trimming at V came to 0 bases and at J to 6 bases, leaving 3 bases not matched to a gene. CDR1 is GTSNPN and CDR2 is SVGIG in the germline V gene (reference sequence). This CDR3 spans 13 amino acids. CDR3 in amino acids: CAWSVAGGNGYTF. The CDR3 DNA follows: TGTGCCTGGAGTGTGGCAGGGGGCAATGGCTACACCTTC.